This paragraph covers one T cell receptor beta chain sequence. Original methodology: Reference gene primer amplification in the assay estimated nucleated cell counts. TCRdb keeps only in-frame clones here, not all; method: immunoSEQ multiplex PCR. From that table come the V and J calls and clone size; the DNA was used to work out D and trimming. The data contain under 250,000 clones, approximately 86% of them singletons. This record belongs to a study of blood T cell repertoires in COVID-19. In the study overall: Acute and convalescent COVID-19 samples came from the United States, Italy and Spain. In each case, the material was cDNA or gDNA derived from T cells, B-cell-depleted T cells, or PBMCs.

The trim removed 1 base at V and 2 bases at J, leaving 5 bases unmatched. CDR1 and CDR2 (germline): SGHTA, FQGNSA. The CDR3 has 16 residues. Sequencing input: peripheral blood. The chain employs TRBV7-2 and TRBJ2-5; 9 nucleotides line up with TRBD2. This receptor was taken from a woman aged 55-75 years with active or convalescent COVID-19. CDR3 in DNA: TGTGCCAGCAGCTTAGGACTAGCGGTGCCTCAAGAGACCCAGTACTTC. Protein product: CASSLGLAVPQETQYF.